A single T cell receptor (beta chain) is shown here with its context. Its antigen is unidentified. This sample was included in a study of cytomegalovirus exposure and HLA in healthy donors. Study-wide results and caveats: Most TCR sequences proved rare, with some public TCRs found in many donors.

Trimming at V came to 0 bases and at J to 0 bases, leaving 9 bases not matched to a gene. This CDR3 comprises 17 residues. Germline-derived CDR1 and CDR2 are SGHDT and YYEEEE. Generated by immunoSEQ multiplex PCR, the TCRdb table keeps only in-frame clones and is missing some. The data contain about 300,000 clones, 85% to 90% of them singletons. This sequence was found in a woman aged 18-29 years in good health and CMV-seronegative. The chain uses TRBV5-6 and TRBJ2-7, with 7 nucleotides matching TRBD2. The sequenced sample consisted of PBMCs. The CDR3 DNA reads as TGTGCCAGCAGCTTGGCAGGGCTAGCGGATCTCTCCTACGAGCAGTACTTC. This codes for CASSLAGLADLSYEQYF.